The TCR beta chain under discussion was sequenced for a study of blood T cell repertoires in COVID-19. Looking at the study overall: The origin of the acute and convalescent COVID-19 samples was the United States, Italy and Spain. PBMCs, B-cell-depleted T cells, or T cells provided the cDNA or gDNA that made up the material.

In the original processing: The assay estimated nucleated cells by amplifying reference gene primers. Generated by immunoSEQ multiplex PCR, the TCRdb table keeps only in-frame clones and is missing some. The D gene and trimming were derived from the DNA, and the V and J assignments and clone size from that table. Found here are 150,000 to 200,000 clones, less than 90% of them singletons; the top ten hold 1% to 1.5%. Individuals drawn from 24 US areas were about 18 to 100 years old. Trimming at V came to 0 bases and at J to 0 bases, leaving 3 bases not matched to a gene. The CDR3 has 17 amino acids. The V gene's germline CDR1 is SGHTS and CDR2 YDEGEE.

Sequenced: PBMCs or T cells enriched from blood (not recorded which). The chain combines TRBV5-8 with TRBJ2-5, with 12 bases fitting TRBD2. The sequence derives from a human donor with acute COVID-19. The donor label of this sample is uncertain. The CDR3 bases are TGTGCCAGCAGCTTGGGAGGACTAGCGGGGTACCAAGAGACCCAGTACTTC. It translates to CASSLGGLAGYQETQYF.